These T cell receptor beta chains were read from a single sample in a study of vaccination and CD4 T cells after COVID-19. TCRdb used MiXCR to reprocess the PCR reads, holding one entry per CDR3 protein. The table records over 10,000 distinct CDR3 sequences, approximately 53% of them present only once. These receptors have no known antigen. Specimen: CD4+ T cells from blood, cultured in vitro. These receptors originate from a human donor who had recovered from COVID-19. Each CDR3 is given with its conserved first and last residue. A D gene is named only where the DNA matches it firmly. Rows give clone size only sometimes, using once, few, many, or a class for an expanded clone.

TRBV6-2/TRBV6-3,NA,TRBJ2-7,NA,TGTGCCAGCAGTTACGGGACTGACTCCTACGAGCAGTACTTC,CASSYGTDSYEQYF
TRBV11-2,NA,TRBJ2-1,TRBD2,TGTGCCAGCAGCCCAGAAGCGGGAGGGTACTATGAGCAGTTCTTC,CASSPEAGGYYEQFF
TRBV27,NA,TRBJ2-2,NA,TGTGCCAGTAGTTTAGGGGGGGCCTTTATCGGGGAGCTGTTTTTT,CASSLGGAFIGELFF
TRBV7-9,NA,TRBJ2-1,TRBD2,TGTGCCAGCAGCTTATCTGTCTTCTGGACTAGCGGATACAATGAGCAGTTCTTC,CASSLSVFWTSGYNEQFF
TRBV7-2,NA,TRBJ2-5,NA,TGTGCCAGCAGCTTAGCAGGAACAAAAGAGACCCAGTACTTC,CASSLAGTKETQYF
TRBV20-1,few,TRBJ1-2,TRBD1,TGCAGTGCTAGAGACCCTGGACAGGGGAGGACTGGCTACACCTTC,CSARDPGQGRTGYTF
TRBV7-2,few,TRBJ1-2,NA,TGTGCCAGCAGCCGACACGTAGGCTACACCTTC,CASSRHVGYTF
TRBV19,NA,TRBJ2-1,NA,TGTGCCAGTAGTATCGTTGCGGACCTATCCTACAATGAGCAGTTCTTC,CASSIVADLSYNEQFF
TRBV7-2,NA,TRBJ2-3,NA,TGTGCCAGCAGCCTTACTAGGTCAGATACGCAGTATTTT,CASSLTRSDTQYF
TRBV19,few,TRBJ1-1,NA,TGTGCCAGTAGTACGGGTGTGGCGACTGAAGCTTTCTTT,CASSTGVATEAFF
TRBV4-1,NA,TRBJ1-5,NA,TGCGCCAGCAGCCAACAGGGGTTAAGCAATCAGCCCCAGCATTTT,CASSQQGLSNQPQHF
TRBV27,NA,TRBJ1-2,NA,TGTGCCAGCAGTTTCGGTCAGTGGGATGGCTACACCTTC,CASSFGQWDGYTF
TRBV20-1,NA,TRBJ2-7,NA,TGCAGTGCTAGAGATGTATCAAAGCCCTACGAGCAGTACTTC,CSARDVSKPYEQYF
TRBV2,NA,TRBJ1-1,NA,TGTGCCAGCAGTCGAGAGAACACTGAAGCTTTCTTT,CASSRENTEAFF
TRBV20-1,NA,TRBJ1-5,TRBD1,TGCAGCTCCGGGACAGGGGTGGGCAATCAGCCCCAGCATTTT,CSSGTGVGNQPQHF
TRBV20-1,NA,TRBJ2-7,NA,TGCAGTGCTAGAGATGGAACCTACGAGCAGTACTTC,CSARDGTYEQYF
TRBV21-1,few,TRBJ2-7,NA,TGTGCCAGCAGCCCCTTAGCCTGGGACAGAATTTACGAGCAGTACTTC,CASSPLAWDRIYEQYF
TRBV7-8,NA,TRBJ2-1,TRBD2,TGTGCCAGCAGCCGCCTCCGACTAGCTCCCTACAATGAGCAGTTCTTC,CASSRLRLAPYNEQFF
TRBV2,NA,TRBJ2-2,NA,TGTGCCAGCAGTGAATACCCCAACCCGAACACCGGGGAGCTGTTTTTT,CASSEYPNPNTGELFF
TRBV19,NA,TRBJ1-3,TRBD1,TGTGCCAGTAGTCGGACAGGGGTAGGCTCTGGAAACACCATATATTTT,CASSRTGVGSGNTIYF
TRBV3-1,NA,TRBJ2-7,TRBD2,TGTGCCAGCAGCCTCGGACTAGCGGGAGGGTACGAGCAGTACTTC,CASSLGLAGGYEQYF
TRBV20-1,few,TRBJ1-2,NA,TGCAGCTGCCCCGGCAGTAACTATGGCTACACCTTC,CSCPGSNYGYTF
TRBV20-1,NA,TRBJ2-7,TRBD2,TGCAGTGCTAAACGACTAGCGGGACCCTACGAGCAGTACTTC,CSAKRLAGPYEQYF